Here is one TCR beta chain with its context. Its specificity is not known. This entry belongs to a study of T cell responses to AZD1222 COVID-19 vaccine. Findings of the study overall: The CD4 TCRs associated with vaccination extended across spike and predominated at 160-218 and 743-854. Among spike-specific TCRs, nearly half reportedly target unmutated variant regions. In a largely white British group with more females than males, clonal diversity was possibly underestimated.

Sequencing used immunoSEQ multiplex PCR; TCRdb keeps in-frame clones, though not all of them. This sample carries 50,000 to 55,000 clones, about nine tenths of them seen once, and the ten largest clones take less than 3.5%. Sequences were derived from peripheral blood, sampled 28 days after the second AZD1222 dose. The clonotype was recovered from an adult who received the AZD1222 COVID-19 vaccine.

CDR3 amino acids: CASTNPTGRPFF. The CDR3 bases are TGTGCCAGCACCAACCCCACAGGCAGACCTTTCTTT. The chain joins TRBV2 to TRBJ1-1, with a possible D match to TRBD1 (5 bases). V lost 7 bases and J 12 bases, leaving 18 bases between the germline ends. Germline V CDR1 and CDR2: SNHLY, FYNNEI. The CDR3 extends over 12 amino acids. Using reference TRBV2 and TRBJ1-1 for the parts outside the CDR3, the full variable domain is EPEVTQTPSHQVTQMGQEVILRCVPISNHLYFYWYRQILGQKVEFLVSFYNNEISEKSEIFDDQFSVERPDGSNFTLKIRSTKLEDSAMYFCASTNPTGRPFFGQGTRLTVV.